The 3 T cell receptor beta chains in this list originate from one sample, sequenced in a study of shared clonotypes between healthy human individuals. Generated by immunoSEQ multiplex PCR, the TCRdb table keeps only in-frame clones and is missing some. The sample yields about 980,000 clones, 70% to 85% seen once. Sequencing was carried out using memory CD4+ T cells sorted from blood. The subset is: CD45RA-negative fraction. Receptors were obtained from a man aged 18 to 30 in good health.

The chain recombines TRBV5-4 with TRBJ1-1, with TRBD1 as a possible D gene (5 bases). This CDR3 spans 13 amino acids. Germline V gene lookup returns CDR1 SGHNT and CDR2 YYREEE (reference sequence). Trimming cost V 2 bases and J 4 bases, with 9 bases left between them. DNA for the CDR3: TGTGCCAGCAGCTTTGAAAGGGGCACTGAAGCTTTCTTT. Residues: CASSFERGTEAFF.

The rearrangement uses TRBV5-1 and TRBJ2-1; 9 positions match TRBD1. J gave up 0 bases and V 4 bases, and 8 bases lay outside the gene matches. CDR1 and CDR2 from the germline V gene are SGHRS and YFSETQ. The CDR3 is 17 amino acids. CDR3 protein: CASSPTGGGGSYNEQFF. As DNA, the CDR3 is TGCGCCAGCAGCCCTACAGGGGGCGGTGGCTCCTACAATGAGCAGTTCTTC. The entire variable domain, with the rest obtained from reference TRBV5-1 and TRBJ2-1, is as follows: KAGVTQTPRYLIKTRGQQVTLSCSPISGHRSVSWYQQTPGQGLQFLFEYFSETQRNKGNFPGRFSGRQFSNSRSEMNVSTLELGDSALYLCASSPTGGGGSYNEQFFGPGTRLTVL.

This chain uses TRBV7-9 with TRBJ2-5; D may be TRBD2 (5 bases). CDR3 length: 15 amino acids. Germline V gene sequence: CDR1 SEHNR, CDR2 FQNEAQ (reference sequence). Deletions cut 2 bases from V and 3 bases from J, with 13 bases between. CDR3 bases: TGTGCCAGCAGCTTAAGGCTAGCAAGTAAAGAGACCCAGTACTTC. Its translation is CASSLRLASKETQYF.